These 21 T cell receptor beta chains came from one sample sequenced in a study of blood T cell repertoires in COVID-19. Sequenced by immunoSEQ multiplex PCR; TCRdb stores in-frame clones only, minus some. The table records fewer than 65,000 clones, just under 85% of them present only once. The sequencing sample was made of peripheral blood. Every receptor here comes from a man aged 55 to 70 with acute or convalescent COVID-19.

This clone was seen once. This chain connects TRBV6-5 to TRBJ2-7, with 7 bases matching TRBD1. Germline V gene lookup returns CDR1 MNHEY and CDR2 SVGAGI. Trimming took 6 bases from V and 4 from J; bases not matched to a gene: 9. This CDR3 has 14 residues. In nucleotides, the CDR3 is TGTGCCAGCAGAACGACAGGGAACTTTTACGAGCAGTACTTC. Its protein is CASRTTGNFYEQYF.

The rearrangement uses TRBV18 and TRBJ1-2; 8 nucleotides match TRBD1. Per germline, CDR1 KGHSH and CDR2 LQKENI. With 0 bases clipped from V and 0 bases from J, the junction kept 3 bases outside the gene matches. The CDR3 is made up of 16 amino acids. CDR3 protein: CASSPPTGGANYGYTF. In DNA form, the CDR3 reads TGTGCCAGCTCACCACCCACAGGGGGAGCTAACTATGGCTACACCTTC.

The V call is TRBV4-1, the J call TRBJ2-3; 16 positions agree with TRBD2. Trimming took 3 bases from V and 3 from J; bases not matched to a gene: 15. This CDR3 has 21 amino acids. Germline V gene sequence: CDR1 MGHRA, CDR2 YSYEKL. DNA for the CDR3: TGCGCCAGCAGCCACCCGGGACTAGCGGGGGGGGGCTCTAAGAGTACAGATACGCAGTATTTT. Translating it yields CASSHPGLAGGGSKSTDTQYF.

V and J are TRBV25-1 and TRBJ2-7, with 8 bases fitting TRBD1. The germline V gene encodes CDR1 MGHDK and CDR2 SYGVNS. This CDR3 is 13 amino acids long. The junction had 0 bases not matched to a gene; V was cut back by 3 bases and J by 2 bases. The CDR3 DNA reads TGTGCCAGCAGTGAGGACAGGGCCTACGAGCAGTACTTC. It yields the protein CASSEDRAYEQYF.

Only a few counts were recorded for this clone. The chain links TRBV9 to TRBJ2-2; 10 bases agree with TRBD2. This CDR3 is 16 amino acids long. The V and J ends lost 7 bases and 6 bases, in that order; junction bases with no gene match: 12. Germline CDR1 reads SGDLS; CDR2 reads YYNGEE. CDR3 sequence: CASAASGGSRAGELFF. The CDR3 bases are TGTGCCAGCGCCGCTAGCGGGGGTAGTCGAGCCGGGGAGCTGTTTTTT.

J is TRBJ2-5 and V is TRBV19, with 8 bases identical to TRBD2. The V gene end was trimmed by 3 bases and the J gene end by 5 bases; junction bases not matched to a gene: 8. Looked up from germline, CDR1 is LNHDA and CDR2 is SQIVND (reference sequence). The CDR3 has 15 residues. CDR3 bases: TGTGCCAGTAGTATGGAACGGGGGGGCGGCGAGACCCAGTACTTC. It encodes CASSMERGGGETQYF.

The chain combines TRBV2 with TRBJ1-5; 8 bases fit TRBD1. Germline V gene lookup returns CDR1 SNHLY and CDR2 FYNNEI. Trimming at V came to 0 bases and at J to 7 bases, leaving 8 bases not matched to a gene. The CDR3 has 16 residues. The CDR3 protein is CASSEAIGQGGQPQHF. The CDR3, as DNA: TGTGCCAGCAGTGAAGCAATCGGACAGGGAGGCCAGCCCCAGCATTTT.

This clone was observed a handful of times. The CDR3: CASSTGWTGMSPLHF. The DNA of the CDR3 is TGTGCCAGCAGTACAGGCTGGACAGGGATGTCACCCCTCCACTTT. The chain has TRBV2 and TRBJ1-6; TRBD1 matches 8 bases. CDR1 is SNHLY and CDR2 is FYNNEI in the germline V gene. The CDR3 runs 15 residues. Losses at the gene ends were 5 bases for V and 10 bases for J; bases not matched to a gene: 10.

This clone was detected once. The CDR3 nucleotides read TGTGCCAGCAGCTCGCAGGGGGCCGAAGCCTACAATGAGCAGTTCTTC. This gives the protein CASSSQGAEAYNEQFF. This chain joins TRBV7-3 and TRBJ2-1; 8 positions match TRBD1. Germline V gives CDR1 SGHTA, CDR2 FQGTGA. CDR3 length: 16 amino acids. V lost 4 bases to trimming and J lost 2 bases; unmatched junction nucleotides: 7.

The chain recombines TRBV11-2 with TRBJ1-4; 10 bases agree with TRBD1. The germline V gene has CDR1 SGHAT and CDR2 FQNNGV. Trimming cost V 5 bases and J 3 bases; bases outside gene matches: 9. There are 17 residues in the CDR3. In DNA, the CDR3 is TGTGCCAGCAGCCTCGGGACAGGGGTTTCAGCTAATGAAAAACTGTTTTTT. This gives the protein CASSLGTGVSANEKLFF. The variable domain in full, with the rest retrieved from reference TRBV11-2 and TRBJ1-4, is EAGVAQSPRYKIIEKRQSVAFWCNPISGHATLYWYQQILGQGPKLLIQFQNNGVVDDSQLPKDRFSAERLKGVDSTLKIQPAKLEDSAVYLCASSLGTGVSANEKLFFGSGTQLSVL.

The chain employs TRBV21-1 and TRBJ1-2. TRBV21-1 is given as a pseudogene. The CDR3 is 16 residues long. The CDR3 coding sequence is TGTGCCAGCAGCAAGGCTCAGGATGTATGGACGGGGGGCTACACCTTC. It yields the protein CASSKAQDVWTGGYTF.

The table lists this clone with a count of one. The chain employs TRBV5-4 and TRBJ2-3; 9 bases are shared with TRBD2. CDR3 length: 15 amino acids. CDR1 is SGHNT and CDR2 is YYREEE in the germline V gene (reference sequence). V lost 4 bases and J lost 2; bases outside the gene matches: 5. The CDR3 region has the DNA TGTGCCAGCAGCCGTAGCGGGGGAAACACAGATACGCAGTATTTT. Its protein product is CASSRSGGNTDTQYF.

This clone was counted a single time. The J gene is TRBJ2-4, the V gene TRBV18; TRBD2 is a possible D gene (6 bases). This CDR3 has 16 residues. Germline-derived CDR1 and CDR2 are KGHSH and LQKENI. Trimming cost V 3 bases and J 0 bases, with 12 bases left between them. The DNA for the CDR3 is TGTGCCAGCTCACCGGGGGGAGTAGGAGCCAAAAACATTCAGTACTTC. Its protein product is CASSPGGVGAKNIQYF.

The V and J genes are TRBV19 and TRBJ2-1; a weak D match, TRBD1 (5 bases). Germline CDR1 reads LNHDA; CDR2 reads SQIVND (reference sequence). The CDR3 is 14 residues long. V gave up 5 bases and J gave up 5 bases, with 13 bases separating them. The CDR3, as DNA: TGTGCCAGTAGTCTTACCCGACAGAACAATGAGCAGTTCTTC. It specifies CASSLTRQNNEQFF.

This sequence joins TRBV24-1 and TRBJ2-3, with TRBD1 matching 8 bases. The V segment lost 1 base and the J segment 7 bases; nucleotides outside the gene matches: 6. The CDR3 covers 15 residues. The germline V gene has CDR1 KGHDR and CDR2 SFDVKD. For the CDR3, the DNA is TGTGCCACCAGTGATTTTGGACAGGGTACGAATACGCAGTATTTT. It yields the protein CATSDFGQGTNTQYF.

This chain uses TRBV5-5 with TRBJ1-4; D is uncertain. The germline V and J ends were trimmed by 1 base and 6 bases, with 10 bases remaining between them. The CDR3 totals 14 residues. CDR1 SGHKS and CDR2 YYEKEE come from the germline V gene (reference sequence). The CDR3, as DNA: TGTGCCAGCAGCTTGATCATGGGAGATGAAAAACTGTTTTTT. As protein: CASSLIMGDEKLFF.

This clone was observed a few times. V is TRBV12-3 or TRBV12-4 and J is TRBJ1-1; no clear D gene. This CDR3 is 13 amino acids long. V gave up 5 bases and J gave up 0 bases, with 7 bases separating them. In DNA, the CDR3 is TGTGCCAGCAGTCCCCAGATGAACACTGAAGCTTTCTTT. As protein: CASSPQMNTEAFF.

This chain links TRBV10-3 with TRBJ2-5, with 8 nucleotides matching TRBD2. The CDR3 covers 15 residues. Germline loops: CDR1 ENHRY, CDR2 SYGVKD. The V and J ends lost 3 bases and 5 bases, in that order; junction bases with no gene match: 8. The CDR3 protein is CAISDGRGGTETQYF. Written as DNA, the CDR3 is TGTGCCATCAGTGACGGACGGGGGGGCACCGAGACCCAGTACTTC.

The chain uses TRBV24-1 and TRBJ2-1; 7 bases are shared with TRBD1. This CDR3 is built from 17 residues. J gave up 4 bases and V 5 bases, and 13 bases lay outside the gene matches. Per germline, CDR1 KGHDR and CDR2 SFDVKD. The DNA for the CDR3 is TGTGCCACCAGTGGTGTTATCCCGGGACAGATTTACAATGAGCAGTTCTTC. It translates to CATSGVIPGQIYNEQFF.

J is TRBJ2-3 and V is TRBV19, with 7 positions matching TRBD1. The CDR3 extends over 14 amino acids. Germline-derived CDR1 and CDR2 are LNHDA and SQIVND (reference sequence). The junction had 6 bases not matched to a gene; V was cut back by 5 bases and J by 4 bases. Written as DNA, the CDR3 is TGTGCCAGTAGTCCCCAGGGACAGTCAGATACGCAGTATTTT. Translated, it gives CASSPQGQSDTQYF.

This clone was detected only a few times. The genes are TRBV18 and TRBJ2-7, with D unclear. The V end lost 0 bases, the J end lost 7 bases, and 7 bases lay between the germline ends. The CDR3 contains 12 residues. Germline lookup yields CDR1 KGHSH and CDR2 LQKENI. CDR3 nucleotide sequence: TGTGCCAGCTCACCACCCTCTCGGGAGCAGTACTTC. Protein sequence: CASSPPSREQYF.